The TCR beta chain under discussion was sequenced for a study of early T cells in non-severe SARS-CoV-2 infection. About the research overall: Whole-blood bulk RNA, unsorted, was sequenced, and chains were unpaired. Study-level findings and limits: VDJdb matching favored anti-spike CD8 responses, missing private and CD4 specificities.

The CDR3 has 13 amino acids. With 7 bases removed from V and 5 bases from J, the gap between germline ends came to 14 bases. The V gene's germline CDR1 is MNHEY and CDR2 SVGAGI. Note on this clonotype: Antigen unknown.

Unique molecular identifiers (one per individual cDNA molecule) were attached. TCRdb independently ran MiXCR on the 5' RACE reads; one entry per CDR3 protein. Found here are under 85,000 distinct CDR3 sequences, more than 10% of them singletons; the top ten hold 15% to 17%. This TCR was sampled from an adult who was a healthcare worker with PCR-confirmed SARS-CoV-2 infection or an uninfected control (not recorded which). The donor label of this sample is uncertain. The sequencing here drew on whole blood, taken at baseline. This sequence joins TRBV6-5 and TRBJ2-5; D remains unclear. This chain's CDR3 is CASNAPNGETQYF. CDR3 bases: TGTGCCAGCAACGCCCCGAACGGGGAGACCCAGTACTTC.